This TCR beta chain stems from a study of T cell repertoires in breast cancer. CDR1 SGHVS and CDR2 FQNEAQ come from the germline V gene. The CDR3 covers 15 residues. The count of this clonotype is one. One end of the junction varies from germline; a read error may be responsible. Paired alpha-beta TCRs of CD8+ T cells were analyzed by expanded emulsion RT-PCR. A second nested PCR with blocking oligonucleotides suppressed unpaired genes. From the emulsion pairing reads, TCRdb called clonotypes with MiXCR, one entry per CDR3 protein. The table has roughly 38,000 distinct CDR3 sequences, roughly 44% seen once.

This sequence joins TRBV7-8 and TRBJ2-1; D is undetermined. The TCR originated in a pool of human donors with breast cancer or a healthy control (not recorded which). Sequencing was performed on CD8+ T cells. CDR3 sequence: CASSPRLYSYDEQFF. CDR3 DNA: TGTGCCAGCAGCCCCCGACTCTACTCCTACGATGAGCAGTTCTTC.